This T cell receptor beta chain appears in the sequencing data of a study of T cell clonotyping in hematopoietic cell transplantation. Samples: about 28 days before transplant, then days 30, 100 and 180 after. Profiled with immunoSEQ multiplex PCR; TCRdb holds only in-frame clones, not every one. The top ten clones hold 14% to 15% of a sample with roughly 12,000 clones, 65% to 80% of them seen once. Comments on this clone: What it binds is unknown.

General study points: After transplant, recipient diversity fell while pathologically expanded clonotypes grew through day 180. Without cell sorting, CD4 versus CD8 contributions remain unresolved.

The CDR3 covers 18 residues. The starting material was peripheral blood mononuclear cells, obtained 180 days after allogeneic stem cell transplant. This sequence originates from a male patient between 55 and 70 years old who had an allogeneic stem cell transplant from an unrelated donor, so the T cells may come from the graft donor. Some clones in this sample may be carry-over from other donors' samples. The rearrangement joins TRBV1 to TRBJ2-2; TRBD2 was called by the table and not checked on the DNA. TRBV1 is classified as a pseudogene. CDR3 DNA: TGCACCAGCAGTGAATACACGTTAGGAGACGTCGACACCGGGGAGCTGTTTTTT. Its protein is CTSSEYTLGDVDTGELFF.